One sample yielded the 24 T cell receptor beta chains listed below, sequenced in a study of T cell changes during pregnancy in multiple sclerosis. Generated by immunoSEQ multiplex PCR, the TCRdb table keeps only in-frame clones and is missing some. Among around 57,000 clones listed, about 92% were seen once. The sample here was CD4+ T cells from peripheral blood mononuclear cells, taken in the third trimester of pregnancy. These receptors originate from a female donor with multiple sclerosis, enrolled in a pregnancy study.

The chain uses TRBV28 and TRBJ1-4; D is perhaps TRBD1 (5 bases). The CDR3 totals 13 residues. CDR1 MDHEN and CDR2 SYDVKM come from the germline V gene. V lost 2 bases and J 7 bases, leaving 8 bases between the germline ends. The CDR3 nucleotides read TGTGCCAGCAGTTTAGCAGGGTTTGAAAAACTGTTTTTT. It codes for CASSLAGFEKLFF. Combining the CDR3 with reference TRBV28 and TRBJ1-4 gives the whole variable domain DVKVTQSSRYLVKRTGEKVFLECVQDMDHENMFWYRQDPGLGLRLIYFSYDVKMKEKGDIPEGYSVSREKKERFSLILESASTNQTSMYLCASSLAGFEKLFFGSGTQLSVL.

This clone was found a few times. CDR3 loop: CASSNSPGSPLHF. Here the CDR3 DNA reads TGTGCCAGCTCCAATTCCCCCGGTTCACCCCTCCACTTT. The V gene is TRBV28, the J gene TRBJ1-6; D gene unclear. CDR1 and CDR2 from the germline V gene are MDHEN and SYDVKM. The CDR3 length is 13 residues. Trimming took 8 bases from V and 9 from J, leaving 14 bases between them.

This sequence joins TRBV6-1 and TRBJ2-3; 8 nucleotides agree with TRBD2. The CDR3 has 16 residues. Germline values: CDR1 MNHNS, CDR2 SASEGT. V shed 4 bases and J 0 bases; nucleotides not matched to a gene: 6. The CDR3 coding sequence is TGTGCCAGCAGTGTCGGACTAGCTTCAAGCACAGATACGCAGTATTTT. Translation: CASSVGLASSTDTQYF.

The J gene is TRBJ1-1, the V gene TRBV6-1, with a weak D call TRBD1 (5 bases). Germline assignment: CDR1 MNHNS and CDR2 SASEGT. The V gene lost 7 bases and the J gene lost 1 base, with 10 bases spanning the gap. The length of the CDR3 is 13 residues. Here the CDR3 reads CASKVGQNTEAFF. The CDR3 nucleotides are TGTGCCAGCAAGGTCGGACAGAACACTGAAGCTTTCTTT.

V usage is TRBV28 and J usage is TRBJ1-2, with 8 bases lining up with TRBD1. The CDR3 is made up of 17 amino acids. The junction had 7 bases not matched to a gene; V was cut back by 1 base and J by 0 bases. Germline V gene sequence: CDR1 MDHEN, CDR2 SYDVKM. The DNA of the CDR3 is TGTGCCAGCAGTTTATCTTACAGGGGGAGCGCTAACTATGGCTACACCTTC. Translation: CASSLSYRGSANYGYTF.

The CDR3 sequence: CASSQRYSGANVLTF. In DNA form, the CDR3 reads TGTGCCAGCAGTCAACGGTACTCTGGGGCCAACGTCCTGACTTTC. This chain links TRBV13 with TRBJ2-6; no clear D gene. V gave up 6 bases and J gave up 0 bases, with 9 bases separating them. The CDR3 extends over 15 amino acids. Germline V gene data show CDR1 as PRHDT and CDR2 as FYEKMQ (reference sequence).

This rearrangement joins TRBV19 to TRBJ1-1, with D perhaps TRBD1 (5 bases). Trimming pared 2 bases from V and 6 bases from J, leaving 10 bases between. The germline V gene encodes CDR1 LNHDA and CDR2 SQIVND (reference sequence). The CDR3 loop spans 13 amino acids. CDR3 bases: TGTGCCAGTAGTATAATCCCGACAGCTGAAGCTTTCTTT. Protein sequence: CASSIIPTAEAFF.

This chain joins TRBV5-1 and TRBJ2-7, with 9 bases that match TRBD1. Germline CDR1 reads SGHRS; CDR2 reads YFSETQ. The CDR3 is 15 amino acids. J lost 5 bases, V lost 4 bases, and 10 bases had no gene match. CDR3 nucleotides: TGCGCCAGCAGCCTCTTGGGACAGGGAACGAACGAGCAGTACTTC. This codes for CASSLLGQGTNEQYF.

The rearrangement links TRBV29-1 to TRBJ1-1; 9 positions agree with TRBD1. The junction had 3 bases not matched to a gene; V was cut back by 6 bases and J by 1 base. Germline V CDR1 and CDR2: SQVTM, ANQGSEA. The CDR3 sequence is 13 residues long. CDR3 DNA sequence: TGCAGCGTCGCGGACAGGGGGAACACTGAAGCTTTCTTT. Translated, it gives CSVADRGNTEAFF.

The count of this clone is one. CDR3: CASSTGQDVYEQYF. The CDR3 nucleotides read TGTGCCAGCAGTACGGGACAAGACGTCTACGAGCAGTACTTC. V gene TRBV6-6 combines with J gene TRBJ2-7; D possibly corresponds to TRBD1 (6 bases). Trimming cost V 5 bases and J 3 bases, with 14 bases left between them. Looked up from germline, CDR1 is MNHNY and CDR2 is SVGAGI (reference sequence). The CDR3 spans 14 residues.

The chain links TRBV7-9 to TRBJ2-3; 8 bases match TRBD2. This CDR3 region has 15 residues. The junction had 4 bases not matched to a gene; V was cut back by 5 bases and J by 0 bases. Germline lookup yields CDR1 SEHNR and CDR2 FQNEAQ (reference sequence). CDR3 sequence reads: CASSVSGSSTDTQYF. CDR3 bases: TGTGCCAGCAGCGTCAGCGGGAGTAGCACAGATACGCAGTATTTT.

The chain uses TRBV6-1 and TRBJ1-5; no clear D gene. The germline CDR1 and CDR2 sequences are MNHNS and SASEGT. V gave up 8 bases and J gave up 0 bases, with 8 bases separating them. The CDR3 is 13 amino acids. The CDR3 loop reads CASLHDSNQPQHF. CDR3 sequence (DNA): TGTGCCAGCTTACACGATAGCAATCAGCCCCAGCATTTT.

The chain joins TRBV7-2 to TRBJ2-1; D not certain. Trimming left V 5 bases short and J 6 bases short, with 14 bases between. The germline V gene has CDR1 SGHTA and CDR2 FQGNSA. This CDR3 contains 14 residues. The chain's CDR3 is CASSLRELTNEQFF. The CDR3 DNA reads TGTGCCAGCAGCCTACGCGAACTCACCAATGAGCAGTTCTTC.

The chain is built from TRBV5-1 and TRBJ1-6, with 9 bases matching TRBD1. Germline assignment: CDR1 SGHRS and CDR2 YFSETQ. With 3 bases clipped from V and 7 bases from J, the junction kept 5 bases outside the gene matches. This CDR3 has 15 residues. CDR3: CASSWGQGRNSPLHF. CDR3 DNA: TGCGCCAGCAGCTGGGGACAGGGTAGGAATTCACCCCTCCACTTT. Based on the CDR3 plus reference TRBV5-1 and TRBJ1-6, the full variable domain is KAGVTQTPRYLIKTRGQQVTLSCSPISGHRSVSWYQQTPGQGLQFLFEYFSETQRNKGNFPGRFSGRQFSNSRSEMNVSTLELGDSALYLCASSWGQGRNSPLHFGNGTRLTVT.

This clone showed up just once. The rearrangement uses TRBV6-6 and TRBJ1-4; tentatively, D is TRBD1 (5 bases). The CDR3 extends over 14 amino acids. Trimming shortened V by 6 bases and J by 0 bases, and 8 bases separated the two germline ends. Per germline, CDR1 MNHNY and CDR2 SVGAGI (reference sequence). This CDR3 is CASRPGSTNEKLFF. DNA for the CDR3: TGTGCCAGCAGACCAGGGTCAACTAATGAAAAACTGTTTTTT.

The J gene is TRBJ2-7, the V gene TRBV30, with 9 positions matching TRBD1. The germline V gene has CDR1 GTSNPN and CDR2 SVGIG (reference sequence). V lost 1 base, J lost 3 bases, and 7 bases stayed unmatched. There are 15 residues in the CDR3. The CDR3 DNA sequence: TGTGCCTGGAGTGCGGACAGGGGAATTCTCTACGAGCAGTACTTC. Protein product: CAWSADRGILYEQYF.

The chain couples TRBV5-8 to TRBJ1-3; TRBD1 is a possible D gene (6 bases). The germline gives CDR1 SGHTS, CDR2 YDEGEE. The CDR3 spans 15 residues. Deletions cut 3 bases from V and 4 bases from J, with 14 bases between. The CDR3 coding sequence is TGTGCCAGCAGCTCCGGACAGCCCGGGGGAAACACCATATATTTT. This translates into CASSSGQPGGNTIYF.

J is TRBJ1-3 and V is TRBV7-9; D is perhaps TRBD1 (5 bases). V was clipped by 5 bases and J by 0 bases, with 8 bases between them. Germline CDR1 is SEHNR and CDR2 is FQNEAQ (reference sequence). CDR3 length equals 14 residues. The DNA for the CDR3 is TGTGCCAGCAGCCTTGACAGCTCTGGAAACACCATATATTTT. It is translated as CASSLDSSGNTIYF.

The CDR3 region has the DNA TGCGCCAGCAGCTTGTACGGAGCAACTAATGAAAAACTGTTTTTT. This sequence encodes CASSLYGATNEKLFF. The rearrangement links TRBV5-1 to TRBJ1-4; D uncertain. The CDR3 consists of 15 residues. Germline V gene lookup returns CDR1 SGHRS and CDR2 YFSETQ. The V gene lost 1 base and the J gene lost 0 bases, with 7 bases spanning the gap.

CDR3 DNA sequence: TGTGCCAGCAGCCCGACAGGGATGGCTTTCTTT. It codes for CASSPTGMAFF. This chain links TRBV16 with TRBJ1-1; 7 bases align to TRBD1. Germline V gene sequence: CDR1 KGHSY, CDR2 FQNENV. The CDR3 spans 11 residues. J lost 11 bases, V lost 4 bases, and 4 bases had no gene match.

The chain joins TRBV5-6 to TRBJ1-6, with a possible D match to TRBD1 (6 bases). The V gene's germline CDR1 is SGHDT and CDR2 YYEEEE. Trimming shortened V by 4 bases and J by 13 bases, and 27 bases separated the two germline ends. The CDR3 runs to 17 residues. DNA of the CDR3: TGTGCCAGCAGCCTCCCGACTCCTGGGGGCATTCATGGTCCCCTCCACTTT. Translation gives CASSLPTPGGIHGPLHF.

This clone was observed once. The chain is built from TRBV7-9 and TRBJ1-1; D remains unclear. The V and J ends lost 5 bases and 2 bases respectively, with 15 bases between them. CDR1 SEHNR and CDR2 FQNEAQ come from the germline V gene (reference sequence). The CDR3 consists of 15 residues. As DNA, the CDR3 is TGTGCCAGCAGCGTCACGGGAGCCTTTAACACTGAAGCTTTCTTT. Translating it yields CASSVTGAFNTEAFF.

The CDR3 protein is CAWSVRREVEQFF. CDR3 coding DNA: TGTGCCTGGAGTGTACGGCGGGAAGTTGAGCAGTTCTTC. V usage is TRBV30 and J usage is TRBJ2-1, with D maybe TRBD2 (6 bases). In germline, CDR1 is GTSNPN, CDR2 SVGIG (reference sequence). The ends were cut back, 0 bases at V and 9 bases at J, with 12 bases in the middle. The CDR3 is made up of 13 amino acids.

This clone was found once. The chain links TRBV9 to TRBJ2-7; a possible D gene is TRBD2 (5 bases). The CDR3 contains 14 residues. CDR1 and CDR2 (germline): SGDLS, YYNGEE. V shed 0 bases and J shed 4 bases, with 11 bases lying between them. CDR3 coding DNA: TGTGCCAGCAGCGTAGCTGGCGGCGGGTACGAGCAGTACTTC. Its translation is CASSVAGGGYEQYF.